This entry lists 21 T cell receptor beta chains sequenced from one sample in a study of blood T cells in healthy people across ages. Using a J-beta primer mix together with a sample-barcoded 5' primer, a second PCR was run for roughly 6 to 12 cycles. TCRdb processed the 5' RACE reads anew with MiXCR; each CDR3 protein has one entry. The table has 450,000 to 700,000 distinct CDR3 sequences, approximately 25% seen once. Specimen: blood. The receptors were gathered from a woman aged 70-85 years in good health.

This clonotype was seen a handful of times. The chain combines TRBV5-1 with TRBJ2-7; no reliable D call. The CDR3 is made up of 13 amino acids. Trimming took 4 bases from V and 3 from J, leaving 11 bases between them. CDR1 is SGHRS, CDR2 YFSETQ, per germline. In nucleotides, the CDR3 is TGCGCCAGCAGCCTACAGAAGTTCTACGAGCAGTACTTC. It translates to CASSLQKFYEQYF. Based on the CDR3 plus reference TRBV5-1 and TRBJ2-7, the full variable domain is KAGVTQTPRYLIKTRGQQVTLSCSPISGHRSVSWYQQTPGQGLQFLFEYFSETQRNKGNFPGRFSGRQFSNSRSEMNVSTLELGDSALYLCASSLQKFYEQYFGPGTRLTVT.

The gene calls are TRBV20-1 and TRBJ1-4; perhaps TRBD1 as D (5 bases). Between the trimmed V and J ends, which lost 0 bases and 5 bases, there was a span of 13 bases. The CDR3 sequence is 15 residues long. Per germline, CDR1 DFQATT and CDR2 SNEGSKA (reference sequence). DNA for the CDR3: TGCAGTGCTAGAGATCCCCGGGACGTAAATGAAAAACTGTTTTTT. Protein sequence: CSARDPRDVNEKLFF.

Only a few counts were recorded for this clonotype. The rearrangement joins TRBV6-1 to TRBJ2-7, with 7 positions matching TRBD2. The V and J ends lost 6 bases and 3 bases, in that order; junction bases with no gene match: 17. This CDR3 is 17 amino acids long. The germline CDR1 and CDR2 sequences are MNHNS and SASEGT. The DNA of the CDR3 is TGTGCCAGCAGCTCTAACGGTGTGGGGGGGGGATTCTACGAGCAGTACTTC. This codes for CASSSNGVGGGFYEQYF.

This clonotype has a handful of counts. V gene TRBV30 combines with J gene TRBJ2-7; D gene ambiguous. The CDR3 contains 15 residues. Germline V gene lookup returns CDR1 GTSNPN and CDR2 SVGIG (reference sequence). The germline V and J ends were trimmed by 0 bases and 2 bases, with 14 bases remaining between them. The CDR3 DNA is TGTGCCTGGAGTGTACTCCGGAGACCCCCCTACGAGCAGTACTTC. Its translation: CAWSVLRRPPYEQYF.

The chain joins TRBV25-1 to TRBJ2-3; D may be TRBD1 or TRBD2 (6 bases each). CDR3 length equals 19 residues. Trimming shortened V by 3 bases and J by 4 bases, and 26 bases separated the two germline ends. From germline, CDR1 is MGHDK and CDR2 SYGVNS. The CDR3 DNA sequence: TGTGCCAGCAGTGAGGGCCTCGAGGGGGGCAGGCCCCGGGCAGATACGCAGTATTTT. Residues: CASSEGLEGGRPRADTQYF.

This clonotype was observed a handful of times. The germline gene is not matched at one end of the junction; a read error may be the cause. This chain joins TRBV3-1 and TRBJ2-7; D perhaps matches TRBD1 (6 bases). CDR1 is LGHDT and CDR2 is YNNKEL in the germline V gene (reference sequence). The CDR3 spans 15 residues. CDR3 DNA: TGTGCCCGCAGCCCCGGGACACCGATCGTCTACGAGCAGTACTTC. It specifies CARSPGTPIVYEQYF.

This clonotype was found many times. The DNA for the CDR3 is TGTGCCAGCAGCCAAGAAAGAGAGCAGTACTTC. Protein sequence: CASSQEREQYF. The chain recombines TRBV3-1 with TRBJ2-7; no reliable D call. This CDR3 has 11 residues. The V and J ends lost 0 bases and 7 bases respectively, with 4 bases between them. Germline V lookup: CDR1 LGHDT, CDR2 YNNKEL (reference sequence).

This clonotype was detected a few times. The chain recombines TRBV5-6 with TRBJ2-1; 7 bases align to TRBD2. V lost 6 bases, J lost 10 bases, and 10 bases stayed unmatched. Germline lookup yields CDR1 SGHDT and CDR2 YYEEEE. The CDR3 runs 13 residues. The CDR3 is CASTREGRGEQFF. CDR3 DNA sequence: TGTGCCAGCACTAGGGAGGGCCGGGGAGAGCAGTTCTTC.

The V call is TRBV2, the J call TRBJ1-4; D is unclear. Germline loops: CDR1 SNHLY, CDR2 FYNNEI. V gave up 5 bases and J gave up 4 bases, with 14 bases separating them. This CDR3 is 15 amino acids long. The CDR3 loop reads CASSFRRGLNEKLFF. CDR3 coding DNA: TGTGCCAGCAGTTTTAGACGGGGTCTTAATGAAAAACTGTTTTTT.

CDR3 DNA: TGTGCCACCAGCAGAGAACGGGGGGCCATAGATACGCAGTATTTT. Translated: CATSRERGAIDTQYF. The V call is TRBV15, the J call TRBJ2-3; a possible D gene is TRBD2 (7 bases). V lost 0 bases, J lost 5 bases, and 12 bases lay in between. Per the germline V gene, CDR1 is LNHNV and CDR2 is YYDKDF (reference sequence). CDR3 size: 15 residues.

This clonotype has just a few counts. The chain couples TRBV14 to TRBJ2-1; D perhaps matches TRBD2 (6 bases). The CDR3 length is 15 residues. In germline, CDR1 is SGHDN, CDR2 FVKESK. V was clipped by 1 base and J by 0 bases, with 7 bases between them. The CDR3 is CASSQGTISYNEQFF. DNA of the CDR3: TGTGCCAGCAGCCAAGGGACTATCTCCTACAATGAGCAGTTCTTC.

The chain joins TRBV6-6 to TRBJ1-6; perhaps TRBD1 as D (6 bases). The germline gives CDR1 MNHNY, CDR2 SVGAGI (reference sequence). The V end lost 5 bases, the J end lost 6 bases, and 11 bases lay between the germline ends. The CDR3 is 14 residues long. CDR3 residues: CASSGTPINSPLHF. The DNA of the CDR3 is TGTGCCAGCAGTGGGACACCTATTAATTCACCCCTCCACTTT.

The CDR3 spells CASSQEDRGGDEQYF. The CDR3 DNA reads TGCGCCAGCAGCCAGGAAGACAGGGGTGGCGACGAGCAGTACTTC. V and J are TRBV4-3 and TRBJ2-1; 8 nucleotides line up with TRBD1. The DNA matches TRBJ2-7 better at its end, which makes the J call doubtful. The CDR3 runs to 15 residues. The germline V gene has CDR1 LGHNA and CDR2 YSLEER.

This clonotype occurred a few times. V gene TRBV3-1 combines with J gene TRBJ2-5, with D unresolved. The end of the DNA is better explained by TRBJ2-1, so the J call may be wrong. The germline V gene encodes CDR1 LGHDT and CDR2 YNNKEL (reference sequence). The CDR3 sequence is 13 residues long. The CDR3 spells CASSLEMGNEQFF. CDR3 in DNA: TGTGCCAGCAGCCTCGAAATGGGCAATGAGCAGTTCTTC.

As concerns this clonotype: One end of the junction varies from germline; a read error may be responsible. The chain uses TRBV4-1 and TRBJ1-2, with D maybe TRBD1 (6 bases). The germline V gene has CDR1 MGHRA and CDR2 YSYEKL. This CDR3 comprises 15 residues. The CDR3 protein is CACSQGGGTVYGYTF. The DNA for the CDR3 is TGCGCCTGCAGCCAAGGGGGTGGAACGGTCTATGGCTACACCTTC.

This chain joins TRBV7-2 and TRBJ1-2, with D unclear. Germline V gene sequence: CDR1 SGHTA, CDR2 FQGNSA. The CDR3 is 13 residues long. V gave up 1 base and J gave up 4 bases, with 7 bases separating them. CDR3 in DNA: TGTGCCAGCAGCTTAGGGTCGTTCTATGGCTACACCTTC. Residues: CASSLGSFYGYTF.

This clonotype was found a few times. V gene TRBV18 combines with J gene TRBJ2-5; the match to TRBD2 covers 8 bases. The J call may be faulty, since TRBJ2-7 better matches the DNA end. The CDR3 sequence is 15 residues long. The germline gives CDR1 KGHSH, CDR2 LQKENI. CDR3 sequence reads: CASSPAAGGPYEQYF. The CDR3 nucleotides read TGTGCCAGCTCACCAGCGGCGGGGGGCCCCTACGAGCAGTACTTC.

This clonotype was picked up a small number of times. V gene TRBV29-1 combines with J gene TRBJ2-1; 15 positions agree with TRBD2. Germline CDR1 and CDR2: SQVTM and ANQGSEA. CDR3 length equals 15 residues. With V trimmed by 3 bases and J by 7 bases, 4 bases remained unmatched. The CDR3: CSVERGLAGGNEQFF. CDR3 DNA: TGCAGCGTTGAGCGGGGACTAGCGGGGGGAAATGAGCAGTTCTTC.

This clonotype was counted a few times. The chain links TRBV29-1 to TRBJ1-1; tentative D call: TRBD1 (5 bases). In germline, CDR1 is SQVTM, CDR2 ANQGSEA. The CDR3 totals 11 residues. The germline V and J ends were trimmed by 7 bases and 11 bases, with 17 bases remaining between them. Written as DNA, the CDR3 is TGCAGCGCCGCGCTGACAGTTTTGGCTTTCTTT. Protein: CSAALTVLAFF.

The V gene is TRBV12-3 or TRBV12-4, the J gene TRBJ1-1; D unclear. The CDR3 sequence is 13 residues long. V lost 4 bases to trimming and J lost 4 bases, with 10 bases between them. The CDR3 coding sequence is TGTGCCAGCAGTTGGAGGGAAATCACTGAAGCTTTCTTT. This gives the protein CASSWREITEAFF.

The rearrangement links TRBV20-1 to TRBJ1-1; D is unclear. The V end was cut by 3 bases, the J end by 5 bases, with 22 bases between. Germline V lookup: CDR1 DFQATT, CDR2 SNEGSKA (reference sequence). The CDR3 runs 16 residues. CDR3 sequence: CSASEDPFRGITEAFF. The CDR3 DNA is TGCAGTGCTAGTGAAGATCCATTCCGGGGTATTACTGAAGCTTTCTTT.